The present TCR beta chain was sequenced within a study of cytomegalovirus exposure and HLA in healthy donors. 60 Vbeta and 13 Jbeta primers were used in PCR. The table came from immunoSEQ multiplex PCR; TCRdb's copy has only in-frame clones and leaves some out. The sample holds tens of thousands of clones, 70% to 80% seen once. The CDR3 has 14 amino acids. V lost 6 bases and J lost 7; bases outside the gene matches: 5. Germline V gives CDR1 MNHEY, CDR2 SVGAGI. This TCR was sampled from a woman in her 40s in good health and CMV-seropositive. The material sequenced was PBMCs. The rearrangement joins TRBV6-5 to TRBJ2-2; 10 positions agree with TRBD2. CDR3 protein: CASSAAGGLGELFF. The CDR3 nucleotides read TGTGCCAGCAGCGCAGCGGGGGGGCTCGGGGAGCTGTTTTTT.